This TCR beta chain comes out of a study of regulatory T cells in long-lasting Graves disease. This clonotype was seen more than once but under ten times. Stated time point: persistent/refractory GD, antithyroid drugs over 5 years with positive TRAb. Following extraction of RNA from PBMCs, that RNA was used to make the TCR library. After removal of 4 bases from V and 4 bases from J, the junction contained 4 bases not matched to a gene. The V gene's germline CDR1 is LNHDA and CDR2 SQIVND (reference sequence). The CDR3 consists of 15 residues. Combining iRepertoire HTBI primers with Arm-PCR of CDR3 regions, the authors built TCR beta libraries. TCRdb reprocessed the multiplex PCR reads with MiXCR, giving one entry per CDR3 protein. Among roughly 500,000 distinct CDR3 sequences, approximately 23% were seen once, and the ten largest hold approximately 14%.

The chain recombines TRBV19 with TRBJ1-2; TRBD1 agrees at 12 bases. The source of this sequence is a female donor with Graves disease. This sample comprised peripheral blood mononuclear cells (PBMCs), obtained when the disease was refractory, from a patient treated with antithyroid drugs. CDR3 DNA: TGTGCCAGTAGTAGCACGGGACAGGGGGCCTATGGCTACACCTTC. It encodes CASSSTGQGAYGYTF.